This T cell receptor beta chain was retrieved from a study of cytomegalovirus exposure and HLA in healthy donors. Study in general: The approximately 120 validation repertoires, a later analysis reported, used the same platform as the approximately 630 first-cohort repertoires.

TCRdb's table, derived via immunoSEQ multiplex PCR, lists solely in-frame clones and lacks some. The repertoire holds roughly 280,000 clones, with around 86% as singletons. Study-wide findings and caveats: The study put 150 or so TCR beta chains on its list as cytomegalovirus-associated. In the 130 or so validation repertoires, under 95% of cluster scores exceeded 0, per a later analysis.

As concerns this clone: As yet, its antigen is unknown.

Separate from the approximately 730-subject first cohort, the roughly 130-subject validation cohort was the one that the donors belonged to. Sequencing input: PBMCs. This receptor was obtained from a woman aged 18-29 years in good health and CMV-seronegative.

CDR3 nucleotides: TGTGCCATCAGTCCCTCCCCGCCACAGGGATATAATGAGCAGTTCTTC. Protein: CAISPSPPQGYNEQFF. The chain uses TRBV10-3 and TRBJ2-1; perhaps TRBD1 as D (6 bases). The CDR3 covers 16 residues. Trimming removed 5 bases from V and 7 bases from J, with 21 bases in between. CDR1 is ENHRY and CDR2 is SYGVKD in the germline V gene.